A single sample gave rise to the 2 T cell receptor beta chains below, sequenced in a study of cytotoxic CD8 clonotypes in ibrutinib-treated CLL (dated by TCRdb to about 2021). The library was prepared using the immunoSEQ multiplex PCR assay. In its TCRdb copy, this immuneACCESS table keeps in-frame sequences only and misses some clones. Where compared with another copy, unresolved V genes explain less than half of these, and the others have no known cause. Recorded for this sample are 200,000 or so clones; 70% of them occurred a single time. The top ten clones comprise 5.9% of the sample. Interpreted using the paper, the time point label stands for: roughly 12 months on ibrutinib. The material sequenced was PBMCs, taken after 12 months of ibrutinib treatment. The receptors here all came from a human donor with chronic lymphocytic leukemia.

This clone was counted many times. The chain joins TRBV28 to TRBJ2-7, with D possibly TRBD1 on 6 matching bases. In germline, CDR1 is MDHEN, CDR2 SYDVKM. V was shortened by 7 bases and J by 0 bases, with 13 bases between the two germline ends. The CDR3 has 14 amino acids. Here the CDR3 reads CASTRAGDSYEQYF. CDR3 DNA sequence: TGTGCCAGCACCCGGGCAGGGGACTCCTACGAGCAGTACTTC.

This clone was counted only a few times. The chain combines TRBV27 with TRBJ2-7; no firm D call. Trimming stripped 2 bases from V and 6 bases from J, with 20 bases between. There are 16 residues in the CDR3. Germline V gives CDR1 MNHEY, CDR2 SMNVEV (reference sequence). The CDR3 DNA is TGTGCCAGCAGTTTAGAACCTGGAGAGATATTGGGCGAGCAGTACTTC. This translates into CASSLEPGEILGEQYF.